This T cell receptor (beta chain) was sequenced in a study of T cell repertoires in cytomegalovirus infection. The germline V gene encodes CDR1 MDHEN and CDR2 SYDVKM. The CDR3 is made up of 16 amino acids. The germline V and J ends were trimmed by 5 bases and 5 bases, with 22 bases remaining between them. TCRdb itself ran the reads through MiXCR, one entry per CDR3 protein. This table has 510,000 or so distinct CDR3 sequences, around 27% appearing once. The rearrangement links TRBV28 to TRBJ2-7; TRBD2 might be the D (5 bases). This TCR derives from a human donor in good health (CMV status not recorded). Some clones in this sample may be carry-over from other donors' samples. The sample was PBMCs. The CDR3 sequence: CASSTPISGMYHEQYF. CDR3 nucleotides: TGTGCCAGCAGTACTCCGATTTCCGGGATGTATCACGAGCAGTACTTC.